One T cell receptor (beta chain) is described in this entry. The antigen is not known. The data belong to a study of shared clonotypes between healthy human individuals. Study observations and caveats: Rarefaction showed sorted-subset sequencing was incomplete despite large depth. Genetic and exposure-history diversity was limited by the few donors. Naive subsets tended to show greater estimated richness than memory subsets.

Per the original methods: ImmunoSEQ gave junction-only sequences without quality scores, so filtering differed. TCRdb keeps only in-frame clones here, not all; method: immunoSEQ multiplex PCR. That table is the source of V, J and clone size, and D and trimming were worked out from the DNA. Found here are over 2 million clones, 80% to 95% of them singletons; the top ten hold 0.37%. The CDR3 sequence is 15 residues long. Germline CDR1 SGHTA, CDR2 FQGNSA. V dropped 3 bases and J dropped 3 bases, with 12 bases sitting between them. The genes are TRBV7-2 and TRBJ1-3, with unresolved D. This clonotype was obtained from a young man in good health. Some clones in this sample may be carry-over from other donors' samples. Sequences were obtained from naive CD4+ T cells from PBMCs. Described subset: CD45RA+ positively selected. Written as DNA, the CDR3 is TGTGCCAGCAGCTTGACGGCCGGGTTTGGAAACACCATATATTTT. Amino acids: CASSLTAGFGNTIYF.